These 25 T cell receptor beta chains were all obtained from the same sample, sequenced in a study of blood T cell repertoires in COVID-19. The protocol was immunoSEQ multiplex PCR, while the TCRdb copy is restricted to in-frame clones and leaves out a portion. This sample has about 24,000 clones, with approximately 80% found just once. The material sequenced was peripheral blood. These receptors were collected from a woman between 70 and 85 years old with COVID-19, enrolled during active disease.

The chain uses TRBV5-8 and TRBJ2-1, with 8 nucleotides matching TRBD2. V shed 4 bases, J shed 8 bases, and the junction held 8 bases outside the gene matches. The CDR3 contains 14 residues. Per the germline V gene, CDR1 is SGHTS and CDR2 is YDEGEE. The chain's CDR3 is CASSLLSGGDEQFF. The CDR3 DNA is TGTGCCAGCAGCCTTCTTTCGGGGGGGGATGAGCAGTTCTTC.

This chain links TRBV9 with TRBJ1-1; 10 nucleotides line up with TRBD1. The V and J ends lost 3 bases and 5 bases, in that order; junction bases with no gene match: 7. Looked up from germline, CDR1 is SGDLS and CDR2 is YYNGEE. This CDR3 has 15 amino acids. The CDR3 spells CASSAGGQGGTEAFF. The CDR3 coding sequence is TGTGCCAGCAGCGCTGGCGGACAGGGGGGGACTGAAGCTTTCTTT.

This chain links TRBV6-2 or TRBV6-3 with TRBJ2-1; 8 bases match TRBD2. The CDR3 totals 15 residues. Per the germline V gene, CDR1 is MNHEY and CDR2 is SVGEGT. J gave up 6 bases and V 4 bases, and 8 bases lay outside the gene matches. CDR3 region: CASSSSAGGPNEQFF. As DNA, the CDR3 is TGTGCCAGCAGTTCCAGCGCGGGAGGTCCCAATGAGCAGTTCTTC.

The chain is built from TRBV11-1 and TRBJ2-1, with D possibly TRBD2 on 5 matching bases. CDR1 and CDR2 from the germline V gene are SGHAT and FQDESV (reference sequence). Trimming removed 3 bases at V and 15 bases at J, with 24 bases between. This CDR3 region has 15 residues. The CDR3 is CASSLSPGSHTGRFF. CDR3 nucleotides: TGTGCCAGCAGCTTGTCCCCGGGATCCCACACTGGCAGGTTCTTC. The variable domain in full, with the rest retrieved from reference TRBV11-1 and TRBJ2-1, is EAEVAQSPRYKITEKSQAVAFWCDPISGHATLYWYRQILGQGPELLVQFQDESVVDDSQLPKDRFSAERLKGVDSTLKIQPAELGDSAMYLCASSLSPGSHTGRFFGPGTRLTVL.

The chain joins TRBV15 to TRBJ2-1; 10 positions agree with TRBD1. CDR3 size: 15 residues. V lost 6 bases, J lost 5 bases, and 7 bases stayed unmatched. Germline V gene sequence: CDR1 LNHNV, CDR2 YYDKDF (reference sequence). Here the CDR3 DNA reads TGTGCCACCAGGGGCCGGGACAGGGGTAACAATGAGCAGTTCTTC. It encodes CATRGRDRGNNEQFF.

This rearrangement joins TRBV7-3 to TRBJ2-1; 9 bases agree with TRBD2. The germline CDR1 and CDR2 sequences are SGHTA and FQGTGA. CDR3 length equals 15 residues. J gave up 4 bases and V 4 bases, and 5 bases lay outside the gene matches. CDR3 DNA: TGTGCCAGCAGCTCTAGCGGGACAAATTACAATGAGCAGTTCTTC. Translation gives CASSSSGTNYNEQFF.

This clone was observed a handful of times. The V and J genes are TRBV15 and TRBJ2-7; 7 bases are a match to TRBD1. Germline values: CDR1 LNHNV, CDR2 YYDKDF (reference sequence). This CDR3 comprises 13 residues. Trimming removed 3 bases from V and 6 bases from J; junction bases left unmatched: 5. This CDR3 reads CATSRIGTAEQYF. CDR3 coding DNA: TGTGCCACCAGCAGGATCGGGACAGCCGAGCAGTACTTC.

This chain joins TRBV6-6 and TRBJ2-2; TRBD2 might be the D (7 bases). Trimming removed 2 bases at V and 4 bases at J, with 11 bases between. Per the germline V gene, CDR1 is MNHNY and CDR2 is SVGAGI (reference sequence). The CDR3 sequence is 15 residues long. The CDR3 loop reads CASSYGGAGTGELFF. For the CDR3, the DNA is TGTGCCAGCAGTTACGGGGGGGCGGGCACCGGGGAGCTGTTTTTT.

The sample holds a few counts of this clone. This chain links TRBV5-6 with TRBJ2-2; 8 nucleotides agree with TRBD1. CDR3 length: 17 amino acids. After removal of 3 bases from V and 5 bases from J, the junction contained 12 bases not matched to a gene. Germline CDR1 and CDR2: SGHDT and YYEEEE. The CDR3 is CASSSMRTGLVTGELFF. The CDR3 coding sequence is TGTGCCAGCAGCTCCATGCGGACAGGGTTGGTGACCGGGGAGCTGTTTTTT.

This chain joins TRBV4-3 and TRBJ2-7, with D perhaps matching TRBD1 (5 bases). V dropped 5 bases and J dropped 2 bases, with 10 bases sitting between them. The CDR3 is made up of 13 amino acids. The germline V gene encodes CDR1 LGHNA and CDR2 YSLEER. The CDR3 region has the DNA TGCGCCAGCAGCTTTGGACAAACCTACGAGCAGTACTTC. This translates into CASSFGQTYEQYF.

V and J are TRBV19 and TRBJ1-1; no clear D gene. Germline loops: CDR1 LNHDA, CDR2 SQIVND (reference sequence). The length of the CDR3 is 13 residues. Trimming removed 6 bases from V and 1 base from J, with 9 bases in between. The CDR3 is CASSSNQNTEAFF. The CDR3 coding sequence is TGTGCCAGTAGCAGTAATCAGAACACTGAAGCTTTCTTT.

The chain combines TRBV28 with TRBJ1-5; TRBD1 matches at 9 bases. The V gene end was trimmed by 4 bases and the J gene end by 1 base; junction bases not matched to a gene: 5. Germline V lookup: CDR1 MDHEN, CDR2 SYDVKM. The CDR3 has 16 amino acids. The CDR3 spells CASSSRTGESNQPQHF. The CDR3 nucleotides read TGTGCCAGCAGTTCCCGGACAGGGGAGAGCAATCAGCCCCAGCATTTT.

The chain employs TRBV10-3 and TRBJ1-4; D is possibly TRBD1 (6 bases). CDR1 and CDR2 from the germline V gene are ENHRY and SYGVKD. The CDR3 is made up of 16 amino acids. V was pared by 10 bases and J by 0 bases, with 18 bases between. CDR3 in amino acids: CANNDRQGPTNEKLFF. The CDR3 nucleotides are TGTGCCAATAACGACAGGCAGGGACCAACTAATGAAAAACTGTTTTTT.

This chain connects TRBV7-3 to TRBJ2-7, with D perhaps matching TRBD2 (6 bases). Per germline, CDR1 SGHTA and CDR2 FQGTGA. Trimming pared 2 bases from V and 1 base from J, leaving 9 bases between. There are 14 residues in the CDR3. CDR3 in DNA: TGTGCCAGCAGCTTATCCCGGGGGTCCTACGAGCAGTACTTC. Translation gives CASSLSRGSYEQYF.

This chain connects TRBV19 to TRBJ1-1; no firm D call. This CDR3 is built from 13 residues. Trimming took 8 bases from V and 2 from J, leaving 12 bases between them. From germline, CDR1 is LNHDA and CDR2 SQIVND (reference sequence). Written as DNA, the CDR3 is TGTGCCAGTCGTTTCGGGGATAACACTGAAGCTTTCTTT. Amino acid sequence: CASRFGDNTEAFF. The full variable domain, in which reference TRBV19 and TRBJ1-1 provide the parts outside the CDR3, is DGGITQSPKYLFRKEGQNVTLSCEQNLNHDAMYWYRQDPGQGLRLIYYSQIVNDFQKGDIAEGYSVSREKKESFPLTVTSAQKNPTAFYLCASRFGDNTEAFFGQGTRLTVV.

The gene calls are TRBV12-5 and TRBJ2-1; TRBD2 matches 11 bases. V lost 4 bases and J lost 4; bases outside the gene matches: 3. Germline V lookup: CDR1 LGHNT, CDR2 FRNRAP. CDR3 size: 15 residues. CDR3 nucleotides: TGTGCTAGTGGTTCCGGGACTAGCGGTTACAATGAGCAGTTCTTC. It translates to CASGSGTSGYNEQFF. The entire variable domain, with the rest obtained from reference TRBV12-5 and TRBJ2-1, is as follows: DARVTQTPRHKVTEMGQEVTMRCQPILGHNTVFWYRQTMMQGLELLAYFRNRAPLDDSGMPKDRFSAEMPDATLATLKIQPSEPRDSAVYFCASGSGTSGYNEQFFGPGTRLTVL.

The genes are TRBV7-9 and TRBJ1-1; tentatively, D is TRBD1 (5 bases). Per germline, CDR1 SEHNR and CDR2 FQNEAQ (reference sequence). CDR3 size: 17 residues. The ends were cut back, 5 bases at V and 0 bases at J, with 19 bases in the middle. The CDR3 loop reads CASSPSQWGFMNTEAFF. DNA for the CDR3: TGTGCCAGCAGCCCCAGCCAGTGGGGCTTCATGAACACTGAAGCTTTCTTT.

This clone was found a few times. This chain uses TRBV11-1 with TRBJ2-7, with D unclear. There are 13 residues in the CDR3. Germline CDR1 SGHAT, CDR2 FQDESV (reference sequence). With 4 bases removed from V and 2 bases from J, the gap between germline ends came to 9 bases. CDR3 amino acids: CASSSPPAYEQYV. The DNA of the CDR3 is TGTGCCAGCAGCTCCCCCCCCGCCTACGAGCAGTACGTC.

The chain employs TRBV19 and TRBJ1-4; D might be TRBD1 (6 bases). This CDR3 is 15 amino acids long. The germline gives CDR1 LNHDA, CDR2 SQIVND (reference sequence). V was cut by 9 bases and J by 5 bases, with 19 bases left in between. The CDR3: CASQSRGGGNEKLFF. CDR3 coding DNA: TGTGCCAGCCAGAGCCGGGGGGGCGGGAATGAAAAACTGTTTTTT.

The chain recombines TRBV7-2 with TRBJ2-7; 11 bases fit TRBD2. The germline CDR1 and CDR2 sequences are SGHTA and FQGNSA. The CDR3 is 15 amino acids. V shed 5 bases, J shed 5 bases, and the junction held 8 bases outside the gene matches. DNA of the CDR3: TGTGCCAGCAGCGTCTTTAGCGGGGGGGCCGACGAGCAGTACTTC. This codes for CASSVFSGGADEQYF.

The gene calls are TRBV11-1 and TRBJ1-1, with TRBD1 as a possible D gene (6 bases). With 8 bases removed from V and 2 bases from J, the gap between germline ends came to 15 bases. Germline assignment: CDR1 SGHAT and CDR2 FQDESV (reference sequence). The CDR3 extends over 14 amino acids. The CDR3 spells CASSRAGANTEAFF. The CDR3 coding sequence is TGTGCCAGCTCTAGGGCAGGGGCTAACACTGAAGCTTTCTTT.

The rearrangement uses TRBV3-1 (or the pseudogene TRBV3-2) and TRBJ2-2, with a possible D match to TRBD1 (6 bases). Trimming took 6 bases from V and 2 from J, leaving 10 bases between them. Germline values: CDR1 LGHDT, CDR2 YNNKEL (reference sequence). This CDR3 spans 14 amino acids. CDR3 sequence (DNA): TGTGCCAGCAGACAGGGACCCAACACCGGGGAGCTGTTTTTT. The encoded protein is CASRQGPNTGELFF.

V usage is TRBV12-5 and J usage is TRBJ2-7; 10 positions match TRBD2. The germline V gene encodes CDR1 LGHNT and CDR2 FRNRAP. The CDR3 spans 15 residues. The trim removed 7 bases at V and 5 bases at J, leaving 11 bases unmatched. CDR3 residues: CASANFGLAAHEQYF. The CDR3 coding sequence is TGTGCTAGTGCTAATTTCGGACTAGCGGCCCACGAGCAGTACTTC.

This chain connects TRBV13 to TRBJ2-7; TRBD1 might be the D (5 bases). CDR1 and CDR2 from the germline V gene are PRHDT and FYEKMQ (reference sequence). The CDR3 totals 15 residues. With 2 bases removed from V and 0 bases from J, the gap between germline ends came to 11 bases. CDR3 region: CASSLLRQSSYEQYF. The CDR3 DNA follows: TGTGCCAGCAGCTTATTGAGACAGAGCTCCTACGAGCAGTACTTC.

The rearrangement joins TRBV6-1 to TRBJ1-2; D remains unclear. V dropped 7 bases and J dropped 6 bases, with 15 bases sitting between them. The CDR3 spans 13 residues. Germline V gene data show CDR1 as MNHNS and CDR2 as SASEGT. The CDR3 nucleotides are TGTGCCAGCACCCTCCGGAGCGAGGATGGCTACACCTTC. Amino acid sequence: CASTLRSEDGYTF.